This T cell receptor beta chain was captured in a study of blood T cells in healthy people across ages. Whole-study findings and limits: The lack of PBMC sorting stopped any conclusive naive versus antigen-experienced comparison.

The CDR3 extends over 14 amino acids. A second roughly 6 to 11 cycle PCR used barcoded and J-beta primers. Each cDNA molecule received a tag from a template-switch adaptor that had 12 random nucleotides. TCRdb itself ran the 5' RACE reads through MiXCR, one entry per CDR3 protein. This repertoire shows roughly 1,300,000 distinct CDR3 sequences, roughly 60% found once; its top ten account for 6.7%. With respect to this clonotype: Its cognate antigen is unknown.

The sample consisted of blood. The chain uses TRBV12-3 or TRBV12-4 and TRBJ2-4; the D is unclear. The J call is doubtful: the DNA matches TRBJ2-5 better. The TCR comes from a man aged 18-30 years in good health. CDR3 in amino acids: CASTRNGFWETQYF. The CDR3 nucleotides read TGTGCCAGCACCCGAAATGGGTTTTGGGAGACCCAGTACTTC.